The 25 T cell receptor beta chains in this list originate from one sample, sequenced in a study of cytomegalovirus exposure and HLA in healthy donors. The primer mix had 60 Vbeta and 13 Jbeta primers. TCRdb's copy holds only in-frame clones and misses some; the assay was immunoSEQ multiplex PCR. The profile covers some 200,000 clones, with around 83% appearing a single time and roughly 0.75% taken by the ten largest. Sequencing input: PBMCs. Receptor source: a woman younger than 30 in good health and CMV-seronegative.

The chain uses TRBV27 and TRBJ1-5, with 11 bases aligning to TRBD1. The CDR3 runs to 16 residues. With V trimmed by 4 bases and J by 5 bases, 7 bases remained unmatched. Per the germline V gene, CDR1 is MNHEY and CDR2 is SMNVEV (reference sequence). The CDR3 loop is CASSSLPGQGDQPQHF. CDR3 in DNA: TGTGCCAGCAGTTCACTCCCGGGACAGGGGGATCAGCCCCAGCATTTT.

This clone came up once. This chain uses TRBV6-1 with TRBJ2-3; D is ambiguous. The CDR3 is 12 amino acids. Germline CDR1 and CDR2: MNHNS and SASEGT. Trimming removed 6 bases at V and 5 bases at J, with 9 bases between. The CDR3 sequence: CASSETGDTQYF. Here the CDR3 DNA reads TGTGCCAGCAGCGAGACTGGAGATACGCAGTATTTT.

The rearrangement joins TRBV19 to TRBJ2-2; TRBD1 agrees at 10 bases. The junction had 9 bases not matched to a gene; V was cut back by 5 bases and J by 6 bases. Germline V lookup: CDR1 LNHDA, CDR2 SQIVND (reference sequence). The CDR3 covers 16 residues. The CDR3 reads CASSSPTGTGAGELFF. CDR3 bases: TGTGCCAGTAGTTCTCCTACCGGGACAGGGGCCGGGGAGCTGTTTTTT.

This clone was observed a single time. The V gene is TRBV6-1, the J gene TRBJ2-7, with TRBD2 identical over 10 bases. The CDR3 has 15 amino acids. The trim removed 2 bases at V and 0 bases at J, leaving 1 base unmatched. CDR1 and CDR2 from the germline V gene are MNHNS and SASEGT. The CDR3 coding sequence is TGTGCCAGCAGTGAAAGGACTAGCGGCTCCTACGAGCAGTACTTC. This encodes CASSERTSGSYEQYF.

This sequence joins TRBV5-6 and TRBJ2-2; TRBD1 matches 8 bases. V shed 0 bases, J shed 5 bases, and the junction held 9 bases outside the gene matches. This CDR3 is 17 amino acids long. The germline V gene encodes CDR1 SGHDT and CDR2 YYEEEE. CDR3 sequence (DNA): TGTGCCAGCAGCTTGGTTGGTCGGACAGGGATAACCGGGGAGCTGTTTTTT. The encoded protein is CASSLVGRTGITGELFF.

As DNA, the CDR3 is TGTGCCAGCAGCCACAGGGTTGGGGGTGGCTACACCTTC. Translated: CASSHRVGGGYTF. The chain is built from TRBV6-5 and TRBJ1-2, with D perhaps TRBD1 (6 bases). This CDR3 is 13 amino acids long. Germline V CDR1 and CDR2: MNHEY, SVGAGI. V gave up 6 bases and J gave up 7 bases, with 15 bases separating them.

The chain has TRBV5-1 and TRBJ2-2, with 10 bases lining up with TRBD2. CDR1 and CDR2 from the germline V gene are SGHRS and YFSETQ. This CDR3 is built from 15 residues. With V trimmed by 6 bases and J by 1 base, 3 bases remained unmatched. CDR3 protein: CASTRLAGNTGELFF. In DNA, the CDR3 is TGCGCCAGCACCCGACTAGCGGGGAACACCGGGGAGCTGTTTTTT.

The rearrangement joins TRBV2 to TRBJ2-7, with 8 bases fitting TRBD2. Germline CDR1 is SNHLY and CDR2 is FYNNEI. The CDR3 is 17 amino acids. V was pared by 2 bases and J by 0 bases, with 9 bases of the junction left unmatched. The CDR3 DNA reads TGTGCCAGCAGTGAACTAGCGGGTGAAAGTAGCTCCTACGAGCAGTACTTC. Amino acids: CASSELAGESSSYEQYF.

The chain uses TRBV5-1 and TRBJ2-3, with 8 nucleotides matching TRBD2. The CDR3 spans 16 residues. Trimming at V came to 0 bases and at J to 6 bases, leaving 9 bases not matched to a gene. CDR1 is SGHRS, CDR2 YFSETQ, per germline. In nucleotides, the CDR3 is TGCGCCAGCAGCTTGGGGCTAGCGGGCGATTGGGATACGCAGTATTTT. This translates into CASSLGLAGDWDTQYF.

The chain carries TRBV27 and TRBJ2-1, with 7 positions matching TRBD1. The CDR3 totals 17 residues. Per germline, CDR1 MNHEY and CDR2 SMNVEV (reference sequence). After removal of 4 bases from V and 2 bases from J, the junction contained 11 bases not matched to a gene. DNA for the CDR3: TGTGCCAGCAGTTCCCGGACAGGTTCGGTTCCCTACAATGAGCAGTTCTTC. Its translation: CASSSRTGSVPYNEQFF.

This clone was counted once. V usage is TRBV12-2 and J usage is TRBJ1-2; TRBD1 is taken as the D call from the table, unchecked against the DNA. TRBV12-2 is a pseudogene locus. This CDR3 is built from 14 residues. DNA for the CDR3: TGTGCAAGTCGCTACGGGACAGGGGACGGTGGCTACACCTTC. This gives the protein CASRYGTGDGGYTF.

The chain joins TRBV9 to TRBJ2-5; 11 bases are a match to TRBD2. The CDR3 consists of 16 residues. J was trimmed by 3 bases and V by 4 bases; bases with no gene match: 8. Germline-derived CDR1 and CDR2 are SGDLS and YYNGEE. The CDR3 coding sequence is TGTGCCAGCAGCCCCCGGACTAGCGGGCTCGAAGAGACCCAGTACTTC. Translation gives CASSPRTSGLEETQYF.

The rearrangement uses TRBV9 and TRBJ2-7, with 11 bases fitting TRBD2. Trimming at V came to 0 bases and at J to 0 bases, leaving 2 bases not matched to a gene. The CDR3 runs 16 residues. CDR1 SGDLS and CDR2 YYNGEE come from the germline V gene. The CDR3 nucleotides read TGTGCCAGCAGCGTAGGACTAGCGGGGACCTCCTACGAGCAGTACTTC. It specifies CASSVGLAGTSYEQYF.

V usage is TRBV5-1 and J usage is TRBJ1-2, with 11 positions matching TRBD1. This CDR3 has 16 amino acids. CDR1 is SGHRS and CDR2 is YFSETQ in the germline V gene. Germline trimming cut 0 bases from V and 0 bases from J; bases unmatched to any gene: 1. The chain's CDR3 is CASSLGGQGANYGYTF. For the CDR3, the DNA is TGCGCCAGCAGCTTGGGGGGACAGGGGGCTAACTATGGCTACACCTTC.

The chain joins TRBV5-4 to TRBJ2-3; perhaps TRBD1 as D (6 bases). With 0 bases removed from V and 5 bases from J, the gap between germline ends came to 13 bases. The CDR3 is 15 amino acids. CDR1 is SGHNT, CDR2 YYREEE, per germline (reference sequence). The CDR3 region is CASSLAWDIEDTQYF. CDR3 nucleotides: TGTGCCAGCAGCTTGGCGTGGGACATCGAAGATACGCAGTATTTT. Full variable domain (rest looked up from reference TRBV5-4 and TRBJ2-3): ETGVTQSPTHLIKTRGQQVTLRCSSQSGHNTVSWYQQALGQGPQFIFQYYREEENGRGNFPPRFSGLQFPNYSSELNVNALELDDSALYLCASSLAWDIEDTQYFGPGTRLTVL.

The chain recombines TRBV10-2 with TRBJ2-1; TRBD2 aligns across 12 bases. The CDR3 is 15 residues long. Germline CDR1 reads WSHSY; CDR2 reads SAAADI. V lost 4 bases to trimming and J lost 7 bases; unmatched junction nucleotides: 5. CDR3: CASSVETSGRNEQFF. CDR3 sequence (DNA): TGCGCCAGCAGTGTAGAAACTAGCGGGAGGAATGAGCAGTTCTTC.

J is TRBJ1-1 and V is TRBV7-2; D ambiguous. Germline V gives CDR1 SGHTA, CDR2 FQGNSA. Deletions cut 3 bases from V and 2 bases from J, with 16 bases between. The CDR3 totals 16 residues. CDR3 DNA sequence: TGTGCCAGCAGCTTCCGACGGGGTAGTTATAACACTGAAGCTTTCTTT. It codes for CASSFRRGSYNTEAFF. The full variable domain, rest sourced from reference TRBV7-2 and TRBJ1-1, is GAGVSQSPSNKVTEKGKDVELRCDPISGHTALYWYRQSLGQGLEFLIYFQGNSAPDKSGLPSDRFSAERTGGSVSTLTIQRTQQEDSAVYLCASSFRRGSYNTEAFFGQGTRLTVV.

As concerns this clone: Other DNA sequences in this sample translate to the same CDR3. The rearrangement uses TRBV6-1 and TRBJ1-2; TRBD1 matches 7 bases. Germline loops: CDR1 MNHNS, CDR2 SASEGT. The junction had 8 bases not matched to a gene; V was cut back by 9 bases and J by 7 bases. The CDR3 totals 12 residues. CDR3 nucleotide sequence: TGTGCCAGTGCGCCGCAGGGGGGTGGCTACACCTTC. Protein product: CASAPQGGGYTF.

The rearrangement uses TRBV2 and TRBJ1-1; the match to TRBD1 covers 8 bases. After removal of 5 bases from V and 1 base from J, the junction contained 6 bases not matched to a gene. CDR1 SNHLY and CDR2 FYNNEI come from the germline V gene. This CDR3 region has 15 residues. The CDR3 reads CASSQQGVRNTEAFF. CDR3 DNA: TGTGCCAGCAGTCAACAGGGGGTCCGGAACACTGAAGCTTTCTTT.

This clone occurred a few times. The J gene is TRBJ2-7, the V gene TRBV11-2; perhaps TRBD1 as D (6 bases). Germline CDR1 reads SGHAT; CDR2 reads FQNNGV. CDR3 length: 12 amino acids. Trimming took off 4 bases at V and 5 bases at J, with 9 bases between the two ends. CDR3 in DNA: TGTGCCAGCAGCTACAGGGCGGACGAGCAGTACTTC. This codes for CASSYRADEQYF.

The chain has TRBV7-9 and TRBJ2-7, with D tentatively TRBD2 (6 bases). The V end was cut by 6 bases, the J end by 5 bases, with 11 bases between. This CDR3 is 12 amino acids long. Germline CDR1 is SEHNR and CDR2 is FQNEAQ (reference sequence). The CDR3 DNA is TGTGCCAGCAGATTGGGAGGCGACGAGCAGTACTTC. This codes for CASRLGGDEQYF.

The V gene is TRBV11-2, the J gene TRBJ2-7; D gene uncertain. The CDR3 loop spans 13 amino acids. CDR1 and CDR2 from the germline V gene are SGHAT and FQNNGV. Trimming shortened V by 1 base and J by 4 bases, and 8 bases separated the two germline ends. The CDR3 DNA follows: TGTGCCAGCAGCTTAGGAGGCGGTTACGAGCAGTACTTC. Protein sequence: CASSLGGGYEQYF.

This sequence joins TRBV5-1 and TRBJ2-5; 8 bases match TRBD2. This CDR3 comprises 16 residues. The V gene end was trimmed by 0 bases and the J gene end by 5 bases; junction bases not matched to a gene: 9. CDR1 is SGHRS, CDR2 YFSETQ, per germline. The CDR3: CASSLAGGVSQETQYF. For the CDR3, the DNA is TGCGCCAGCAGCTTGGCCGGGGGGGTCTCCCAGGAGACCCAGTACTTC.

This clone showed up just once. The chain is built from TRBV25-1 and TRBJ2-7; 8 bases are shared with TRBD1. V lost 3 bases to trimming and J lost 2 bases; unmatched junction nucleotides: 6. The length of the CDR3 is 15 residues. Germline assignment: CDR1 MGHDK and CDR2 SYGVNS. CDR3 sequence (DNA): TGTGCCAGCAGTGACGGGACAGGTCCTACCTACGAGCAGTACTTC. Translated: CASSDGTGPTYEQYF.

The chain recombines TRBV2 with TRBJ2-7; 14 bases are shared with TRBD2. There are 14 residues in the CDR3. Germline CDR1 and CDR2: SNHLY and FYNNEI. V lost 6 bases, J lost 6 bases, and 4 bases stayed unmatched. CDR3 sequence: CASRRGTSGSEQYF. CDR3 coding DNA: TGTGCCAGCAGGAGGGGGACTAGCGGGAGCGAGCAGTACTTC. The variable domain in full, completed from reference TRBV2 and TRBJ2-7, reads EPEVTQTPSHQVTQMGQEVILRCVPISNHLYFYWYRQILGQKVEFLVSFYNNEISEKSEIFDDQFSVERPDGSNFTLKIRSTKLEDSAMYFCASRRGTSGSEQYFGPGTRLTVT.